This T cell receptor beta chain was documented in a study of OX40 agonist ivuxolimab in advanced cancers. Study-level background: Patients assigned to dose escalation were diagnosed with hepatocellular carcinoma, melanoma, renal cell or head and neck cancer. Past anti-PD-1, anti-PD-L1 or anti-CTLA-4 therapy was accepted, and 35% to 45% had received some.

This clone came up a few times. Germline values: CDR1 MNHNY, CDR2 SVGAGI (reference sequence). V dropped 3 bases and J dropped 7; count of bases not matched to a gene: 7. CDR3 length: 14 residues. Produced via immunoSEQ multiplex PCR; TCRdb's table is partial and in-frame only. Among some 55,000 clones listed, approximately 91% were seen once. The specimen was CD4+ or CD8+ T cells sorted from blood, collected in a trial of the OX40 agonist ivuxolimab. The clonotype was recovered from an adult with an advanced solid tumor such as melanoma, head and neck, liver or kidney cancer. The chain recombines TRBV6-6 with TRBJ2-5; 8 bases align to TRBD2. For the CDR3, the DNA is TGTGCCAGCAGTTATGTATCCGGGGGGGGGACCCAGTACTTC. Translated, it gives CASSYVSGGGTQYF.